Presented here are 14 T cell receptor beta chains from one specimen sequenced in a study of T cell responses to AZD1222 COVID-19 vaccine. Sequencing used immunoSEQ multiplex PCR; TCRdb keeps in-frame clones, though not all of them. The sample has roughly 100,000 clones; 80% to 90% are singletons. The sample consisted of peripheral blood, taken on day 0 of AZD1222 vaccination. These receptors originate from an adult in good health.

The chain is built from TRBV10-3 and TRBJ2-2; D is possibly TRBD1 (5 bases). Trimming removed 9 bases from V and 6 bases from J, with 14 bases in between. The CDR3 contains 13 residues. Germline V gives CDR1 ENHRY, CDR2 SYGVKD. CDR3 coding DNA: TGTGCCATTAAGGGGCTGGAGCCCGGGGAGCTGTTTTTT. Translating it yields CAIKGLEPGELFF.

The chain links TRBV2 to TRBJ2-7, with D tentatively TRBD1 (6 bases). With 1 base removed from V and 7 bases from J, the gap between germline ends came to 17 bases. The length of the CDR3 is 15 residues. Per germline, CDR1 SNHLY and CDR2 FYNNEI. In DNA, the CDR3 is TGTGCCAGCAGTGAAGATAGGGACAACCCCAGGGAGCAGTACTTC. Protein product: CASSEDRDNPREQYF.

This chain links TRBV11-3 with TRBJ2-3; possibly TRBD1 or TRBD2 for D (5 bases each). Trimming left V 3 bases short and J 4 bases short, with 11 bases between. CDR1 is SGHNT, CDR2 YENEEA, per germline. This CDR3 is built from 14 residues. The CDR3, as DNA: TGTGCCAGCAGCTTGGGGACCCTTGCAGATACGCAGTATTTT. It yields the protein CASSLGTLADTQYF.

This chain uses TRBV12-3 or TRBV12-4 with TRBJ2-5; no clear D. V lost 3 bases and J lost 4, with 9 bases in between. CDR3 length: 13 residues. The CDR3 region has the DNA TGTGCCAGCAGTTTGCAGGATCCAGAGACCCAGTACTTC. Translating gives CASSLQDPETQYF.

The chain employs TRBV28 and TRBJ1-2, with a tentative D call TRBD1 (5 bases). V gave up 5 bases and J gave up 0 bases, with 10 bases separating them. This CDR3 contains 14 residues. CDR1 is MDHEN, CDR2 SYDVKM, per germline. CDR3 residues: CASSRRTSNYGYTF. DNA for the CDR3: TGTGCCAGCAGTCGGAGGACATCTAACTATGGCTACACCTTC.

The chain uses TRBV5-1 and TRBJ2-1, with 7 bases fitting TRBD2. Looked up from germline, CDR1 is SGHRS and CDR2 is YFSETQ. CDR3 size: 16 residues. The V gene end was trimmed by 5 bases and the J gene end by 3 bases; junction bases not matched to a gene: 11. The CDR3 nucleotides are TGCGCCAGCAGTTCCCTGGGCGGGGGAAACTACAATGAGCAGTTCTTC. It specifies CASSSLGGGNYNEQFF. The full variable domain, with the rest looked up from reference TRBV5-1 and TRBJ2-1, is KAGVTQTPRYLIKTRGQQVTLSCSPISGHRSVSWYQQTPGQGLQFLFEYFSETQRNKGNFPGRFSGRQFSNSRSEMNVSTLELGDSALYLCASSSLGGGNYNEQFFGPGTRLTVL.

The rearrangement joins TRBV6-5 to TRBJ1-1; D may be TRBD1 (6 bases). This CDR3 comprises 15 residues. Trimming took off 6 bases at V and 1 base at J, with 15 bases between the two ends. Germline V gene sequence: CDR1 MNHEY, CDR2 SVGAGI. CDR3: CASSGPGHPNTEAFF. The CDR3 nucleotides are TGTGCCAGCAGCGGACCGGGACACCCGAACACTGAAGCTTTCTTT.

The chain joins TRBV18 to TRBJ1-6, with TRBD1 matching 7 bases. Trimming cost V 0 bases and J 4 bases; bases outside gene matches: 3. This CDR3 contains 16 residues. Germline assignment: CDR1 KGHSH and CDR2 LQKENI. Written as DNA, the CDR3 is TGTGCCAGCTCACCACCGGGACAGACATATAATTCACCCCTCCACTTT. Protein: CASSPPGQTYNSPLHF.

V is TRBV7-8 and J is TRBJ1-6; 10 bases are a match to TRBD1. J lost 9 bases, V lost 2 bases, and 10 bases had no gene match. The V gene's germline CDR1 is SGHVS and CDR2 FQNEAQ. The CDR3 contains 17 residues. CDR3 sequence (DNA): TGTGCCAGCAGCTTACTCGTGTGGGGACAGGGGACTTCACCCCTCCACTTT. Translating it yields CASSLLVWGQGTSPLHF. Filled out from reference TRBV7-8 and TRBJ1-6, the complete variable domain reads GAGVSQSPRYKVAKRGQDVALRCDPISGHVSLFWYQQALGQGPEFLTYFQNEAQLDKSGLPSDRFFAERPEGSVSTLKIQRTQQEDSAVYLCASSLLVWGQGTSPLHFGNGTRLTVT.

This chain joins TRBV7-8 and TRBJ1-2, with 7 bases matching TRBD1. CDR3 length: 16 residues. J was trimmed by 5 bases and V by 9 bases; bases with no gene match: 18. Germline V gene sequence: CDR1 SGHVS, CDR2 FQNEAQ. In DNA, the CDR3 is TGTGCCAGTGTCCAATCGACAGGGCGGGATCAATATGGCTACACCTTC. Its translation: CASVQSTGRDQYGYTF.

The chain employs TRBV27 and TRBJ2-7; TRBD1 matches 11 bases. The CDR3 spans 15 residues. The germline V gene encodes CDR1 MNHEY and CDR2 SMNVEV (reference sequence). Unmatched junction bases numbered 10, after V lost 5 bases and J lost 7 bases. The CDR3 is CASSPIGQGAREQYF. The CDR3 nucleotides are TGTGCCAGCAGTCCCATCGGACAGGGGGCGAGGGAGCAGTACTTC.

V usage is TRBV6-6 and J usage is TRBJ2-3; the match to TRBD2 covers 16 bases. Germline assignment: CDR1 MNHNY and CDR2 SVGAGI (reference sequence). The CDR3 sequence is 19 residues long. After removal of 5 bases from V and 1 base from J, the junction contained 9 bases not matched to a gene. The CDR3 bases are TGTGCCAGCAGTGGATCACCCGGGACTAGCGGGGGGGGCACAGATACGCAGTATTTT. This sequence encodes CASSGSPGTSGGGTDTQYF.

The chain combines TRBV6-5 with TRBJ1-2; 7 nucleotides align to TRBD1. CDR3 length: 14 residues. Germline loops: CDR1 MNHEY, CDR2 SVGAGI. V shed 7 bases and J 3 bases; nucleotides not matched to a gene: 8. CDR3 DNA: TGTGCCAGCAATCCAGGGGGGCTAGACTATGGCTACACCTTC. Protein product: CASNPGGLDYGYTF.

The rearrangement uses TRBV2 and TRBJ1-6, with D possibly matching TRBD1 (6 bases). This CDR3 is built from 14 residues. Trimming took 4 bases from V and 7 from J, leaving 11 bases between them. Per germline, CDR1 SNHLY and CDR2 FYNNEI. The CDR3 DNA is TGTGCCAGCAGTGGTGGACAGTTAAATTCACCCCTCCACTTT. The encoded protein is CASSGGQLNSPLHF.